The rows below give T cell receptor beta chains drawn from one sample of a study of blood T cell repertoires in COVID-19. The data were produced by immunoSEQ multiplex PCR, yet TCRdb's version contains in-frame clones alone and is incomplete. The sample yields 200,000 to 300,000 clones, 75% to 90% seen once. Sequenced sample: peripheral blood. These receptors came from a man aged 25 to 40 with active or convalescent COVID-19. Both conserved end residues are part of each CDR3. Each record gives: D gene, J gene, clone size, V gene, CDR3 protein, CDR3 DNA. The D gene is left open where the match is weak. Part of the rows lack a size; the others show once, few, many or a class for expanded clones.

>NA|TRBJ2-7|NA|TRBV7-2
CASSSGGISSYEQYF
TGTGCCAGCAGCTCCGGGGGAATAAGCTCCTACGAGCAGTACTTC
>NA|TRBJ1-1|NA|TRBV6-2/TRBV6-3
CASSYPYGGLNTEAFF
TGTGCCAGCAGTTATCCCTATGGGGGCCTGAACACTGAAGCTTTCTTT
>NA|TRBJ2-3|NA|TRBV7-3
CASSLSSAGTDTQYF
TGTGCCAGCAGCTTATCTAGCGCGGGCACAGATACGCAGTATTTT
>NA|TRBJ1-1|NA|TRBV4-2
CASSQGGKGWSNPEAFF
TGTGCCAGCAGCCAAGGGGGCAAGGGTTGGAGTAATCCCGAAGCTTTCTTT
>TRBD2|TRBJ2-1|NA|TRBV19
CASSTAGGVYNEQFF
TGTGCCAGTAGTACCGCTGGGGGGGTGTACAATGAGCAGTTCTTC
>NA|TRBJ2-7|NA|TRBV7-9
CASTPRTERGEQYF
TGTGCCAGCACCCCCCGAACCGAGAGGGGGGAGCAGTACTTC
>TRBD1|TRBJ1-1|NA|TRBV5-1
CASSLQPGQGATEAFF
TGCGCCAGCAGCTTACAACCGGGACAGGGGGCCACTGAAGCTTTCTTT
>NA|TRBJ2-7|NA|TRBV10-2
CASSERGEQYF
TGCGCCAGCAGTGAGCGGGGTGAGCAGTACTTC
>TRBD1|TRBJ2-7|NA|TRBV6-5
CASNRDSSYEQYF
TGTGCCAGCAACCGGGACAGCTCCTACGAGCAGTACTTC
>TRBD2|TRBJ2-1|NA|TRBV2
CAIEASGGPEQFF
TGTGCCATAGAGGCTAGCGGGGGGCCTGAGCAGTTCTTC
>NA|TRBJ1-2|once|TRBV25-1
CASSEGGLLKGYTF
TGTGCCAGCAGTGAAGGTGGGCTGTTAAAAGGCTACACCTTC
>NA|TRBJ2-6|NA|TRBV6-2/TRBV6-3
CASSYPTRGASSGANVLTF
TGTGCCAGCAGTTACCCCACTCGGGGGGCAAGCTCTGGGGCCAACGTCCTGACTTTC
>NA|TRBJ2-6|NA|TRBV4-1
CASSHSGTPSLGANVLTF
TGCGCCAGCAGCCACTCCGGGACACCCTCTCTGGGGGCCAACGTCCTGACTTTC
>TRBD2|TRBJ2-1|NA|TRBV9
CASSATSDFHNEQFF
TGTGCCAGCAGCGCCACTAGCGACTTCCACAATGAGCAGTTCTTC